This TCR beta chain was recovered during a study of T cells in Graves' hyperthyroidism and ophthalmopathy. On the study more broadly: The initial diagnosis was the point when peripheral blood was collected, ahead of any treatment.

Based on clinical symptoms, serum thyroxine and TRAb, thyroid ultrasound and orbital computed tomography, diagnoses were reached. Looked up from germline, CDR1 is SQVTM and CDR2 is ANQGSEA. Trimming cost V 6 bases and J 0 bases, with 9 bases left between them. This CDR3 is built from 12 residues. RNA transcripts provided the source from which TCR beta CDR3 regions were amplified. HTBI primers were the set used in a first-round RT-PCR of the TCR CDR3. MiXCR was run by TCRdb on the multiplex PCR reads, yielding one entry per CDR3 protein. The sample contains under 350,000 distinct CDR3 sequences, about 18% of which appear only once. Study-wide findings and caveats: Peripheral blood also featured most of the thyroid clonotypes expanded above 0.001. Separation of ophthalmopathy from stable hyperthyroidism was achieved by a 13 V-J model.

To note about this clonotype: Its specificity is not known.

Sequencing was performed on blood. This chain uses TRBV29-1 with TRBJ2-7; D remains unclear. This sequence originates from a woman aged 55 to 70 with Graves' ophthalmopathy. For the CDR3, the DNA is TGCAGCGTAAAAGCTAACTCCTACGAGCAGTACTTC. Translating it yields CSVKANSYEQYF.